One and the same sample provided the 8 T cell receptor beta chains below, sequenced in a study of vaccination effects on CD4 cells after COVID-19. Scientists isolated CD4+ T cells after a roughly 9-day culture period ended. These TCRs are of unknown antigen specificity. Produced via immunoSEQ multiplex PCR; TCRdb's table is partial and in-frame only. The sample shows 45,000 to 60,000 clones, about 78% of them seen only once. The source was CD4+ T cells from PBMCs cultured without peptide, collected before COVID-19 vaccination. Receptors originate from a human donor who had a prior SARS-CoV-2 infection.

This rearrangement joins TRBV5-1 to TRBJ2-2, with 7 bases identical to TRBD1. The CDR3 runs to 14 residues. Germline V CDR1 and CDR2: SGHRS, YFSETQ. Trimming took 3 bases from V and 4 from J; bases not matched to a gene: 3. CDR3 residues: CASSSGQSTGELFF. Written as DNA, the CDR3 is TGCGCCAGCAGCTCGGGACAGAGCACCGGGGAGCTGTTTTTT.

This rearrangement joins TRBV18 to TRBJ2-1; 9 nucleotides match TRBD1. This CDR3 region has 15 residues. Germline lookup yields CDR1 KGHSH and CDR2 LQKENI. Trimming took 5 bases from V and 3 from J; bases not matched to a gene: 5. CDR3 in DNA: TGTGCCAGCTCAAGACAGGGGGTAGTCTACAATGAGCAGTTCTTC. It specifies CASSRQGVVYNEQFF.

This chain connects TRBV2 to TRBJ1-2; possible D gene TRBD1, 6 bases. The germline CDR1 and CDR2 sequences are SNHLY and FYNNEI. Trimming took off 3 bases at V and 4 bases at J, with 12 bases between the two ends. The CDR3 runs 14 residues. CDR3 coding DNA: TGTGCCAGCAGTGAGGTCGGGGGGCTCTATGGCTACACCTTC. It yields the protein CASSEVGGLYGYTF.

The genes are TRBV18 and TRBJ2-7; D possibly corresponds to TRBD1 (6 bases). Per germline, CDR1 KGHSH and CDR2 LQKENI. This CDR3 region has 15 residues. Trimming shortened V by 6 bases and J by 5 bases, and 20 bases separated the two germline ends. The CDR3 sequence is CASSDGQTFIDEQYF. The DNA for the CDR3 is TGTGCCAGCTCTGATGGACAGACGTTTATTGACGAGCAGTACTTC.

This clone has a handful of counts. V is TRBV27 and J is TRBJ2-7, with D possibly TRBD1 on 5 matching bases. The CDR3 runs 14 residues. The germline gives CDR1 MNHEY, CDR2 SMNVEV (reference sequence). Trimming took off 5 bases at V and 4 bases at J, with 15 bases between the two ends. CDR3 loop: CASSPQGRVYEQYF. As DNA, the CDR3 is TGTGCCAGCAGTCCTCAGGGTCGGGTTTACGAGCAGTACTTC.

The chain employs TRBV6-6 and TRBJ1-2; the D is unclear. CDR3 length: 12 amino acids. Germline V gives CDR1 MNHNY, CDR2 SVGAGI (reference sequence). The germline V and J ends were trimmed by 4 bases and 4 bases, with 7 bases remaining between them. The CDR3 loop is CASSLVFYGYTF. CDR3 bases: TGTGCCAGCAGTTTGGTATTCTATGGCTACACCTTC.

This sequence joins TRBV7-2 and TRBJ2-7; D is unresolved. V lost 5 bases and J lost 4, with 12 bases in between. Germline assignment: CDR1 SGHTA and CDR2 FQGNSA. The length of the CDR3 is 13 residues. CDR3 amino acids: CASSTNYLYEQYF. The CDR3 DNA sequence: TGTGCCAGCAGCACAAATTACTTGTACGAGCAGTACTTC.

The J gene is TRBJ1-1, the V gene TRBV5-4; no definite D call. From germline, CDR1 is SGHNT and CDR2 YYREEE (reference sequence). Trimming stripped 2 bases from V and 0 bases from J, with 8 bases between. This CDR3 comprises 14 residues. The CDR3 is CASSFSLMNTEAFF. CDR3 DNA: TGTGCCAGCAGCTTTAGTCTGATGAACACTGAAGCTTTCTTT.